Only a few counts were recorded for the clone carrying this T cell receptor beta chain. TCRdb passed the RACE reads through MiXCR, listing each CDR3 protein once. Found here are under 50,000 distinct CDR3 sequences, more than 8% of them singletons; the top ten hold approximately 25%. This specimen belongs to a study of human T cells and chemical hapten exposure. Study context: All through the approximately 26-week study, the scalp of each patient received diphenylcyclopropenone doses weekly.

Regarding time point: patch test 3, about 24 weeks after DPC sensitization. This sample's treatment: therapeutic diphenylcyclopropenone sensitization with weekly scalp DPC. It was unfractionated whole blood from which total RNA was extracted. Ahead of applying each patch test, blood was sampled. The CDR3 is 15 amino acids. Germline lookup yields CDR1 SGHNT and CDR2 YYREEE (reference sequence). V was shortened by 4 bases and J by 5 bases, with 16 bases between the two germline ends. The sequence came from a man in his forties or fifties with alopecia areata. Some clones in this sample may be carry-over from other donors' samples. Here the sequenced sample was whole blood, taken in connection with sensitization to the hapten diphenylcyclopropenone (DPC). The genes are TRBV5-4 and TRBJ2-1; perhaps D is TRBD1 or TRBD2 (5 bases each). CDR3 sequence (DNA): TGTGCCAGCAGCCCTTTCGTGGGGGAAAACAATGAGCAGTTCTTC. Translation: CASSPFVGENNEQFF.